These 7 T cell receptor beta chains originate from one sample sequenced in a study of yellow fever vaccine responses in identical twins. TCRdb used MiXCR to reprocess the RT-PCR reads, holding one entry per CDR3 protein. The table lists 9,800 or so distinct CDR3 sequences, around four fifths of them singletons. Material: T cells from blood (PBMCs), unsorted or a sorted subset (not recorded which), obtained before or after yellow fever vaccination (not recorded which). The receptors stem from a woman aged 18-29 years who received the yellow fever vaccine.

This chain connects TRBV15 to TRBJ2-7; D is undetermined. This CDR3 spans 13 amino acids. The V end lost 0 bases, the J end lost 2 bases, and 5 bases lay between the germline ends. In germline, CDR1 is LNHNV, CDR2 YYDKDF (reference sequence). This chain's CDR3 is CATSREPTYEQYV. In nucleotides, the CDR3 is TGTGCCACCAGCAGAGAACCAACCTACGAGCAGTACGTC.

The chain has TRBV10-1 and TRBJ1-3, with D tentatively TRBD1 (5 bases). The V gene's germline CDR1 is WNHNN and CDR2 SYGVQD (reference sequence). V was pared by 0 bases and J by 3 bases, with 9 bases between. This CDR3 has 15 amino acids. This chain's CDR3 is CASSESGPVGNTIYF. CDR3 nucleotides: TGCGCCAGCAGTGAGTCGGGGCCCGTTGGAAACACCATATATTTT.

The chain has TRBV12-5 and TRBJ2-1, with TRBD1 matching 9 bases. Per germline, CDR1 LGHNT and CDR2 FRNRAP. J gave up 9 bases and V 4 bases, and 7 bases lay outside the gene matches. The CDR3 totals 14 residues. The CDR3 DNA reads as TGTGCTAGTGGTTGGGGGACAGGGATCGGTGAGCAGTTCTTC. Translation: CASGWGTGIGEQFF.

The gene calls are TRBV18 and TRBJ1-1; no clear D. In germline, CDR1 is KGHSH, CDR2 LQKENI. V lost 1 base, J lost 2 bases, and 5 bases lay in between. CDR3 length: 13 amino acids. The DNA of the CDR3 is TGTGCCAGCTCACCACTTGCCAACACTGAAGCTTTCTTT. Residues: CASSPLANTEAFF. Filled out from reference TRBV18 and TRBJ1-1, the complete variable domain reads NAGVMQNPRHLVRRRGQEARLRCSPMKGHSHVYWYRQLPEEGLKFMVYLQKENIIDESGMPKERFSAEFPKEGPSILRIQQVVRGDSAAYFCASSPLANTEAFFGQGTRLTVV.

The rearrangement links TRBV11-2 to TRBJ2-1, with 10 bases lining up with TRBD2. Germline lookup yields CDR1 SGHAT and CDR2 FQNNGV. CDR3 length: 17 residues. The V gene end was trimmed by 2 bases and the J gene end by 2 bases; junction bases not matched to a gene: 6. The CDR3 DNA sequence: TGTGCCAGCAGCTTATCTAGCGGGAGCTTGGCCTACAATGAGCAGTTCTTC. Its translation is CASSLSSGSLAYNEQFF.

This sequence joins TRBV20-1 and TRBJ2-7; TRBD1 agrees at 9 bases. Germline CDR1 DFQATT, CDR2 SNEGSKA (reference sequence). V shed 6 bases and J 3 bases; nucleotides not matched to a gene: 15. The CDR3 runs 16 residues. CDR3 sequence reads: CSAYSLAGTGRYEQYF. CDR3 sequence (DNA): TGCAGTGCGTATTCCCTTGCCGGGACAGGGCGCTACGAGCAGTACTTC.

This rearrangement joins TRBV11-3 to TRBJ2-7; TRBD2 matches at 12 bases. The ends lost 4 bases at V and 1 base at J; junction bases unmatched: 5. Germline assignment: CDR1 SGHNT and CDR2 YENEEA. This CDR3 comprises 16 residues. CDR3 region: CASSSRTSGKSYEQYF. The CDR3 nucleotides are TGTGCCAGCAGCTCGAGGACTAGCGGGAAATCCTACGAGCAGTACTTC.